This T cell receptor beta chain was recovered during a study of CD8+ T cells in alopecia areata. Study-level information: Treated patients received oral tofacitinib, 5 to 10 mg twice daily.

The ends lost 2 bases at V and 3 bases at J; junction bases unmatched: 4. Germline CDR1 SGHRS, CDR2 YFSETQ. The CDR3 totals 15 residues. Points from the study as a whole: Between patients, shared TCR sequences were less clear than in mice. This was possibly due in part to HLA diversity in the patient population.

In the case of this clone: Its antigen is not identified.

Extracted from the samples, RNA was reverse transcribed into cDNA to serve as the sequencing template. Only in-frame clones appear in the TCRdb table, and some are missing; sequencing was by immunoSEQ multiplex PCR. The sample records fewer than 200,000 clones, around three fifths being singletons. This TCR was sampled from a human donor with alopecia areata. The sequences come from CD4+ T cells sorted from blood, collected at week 0. This chain links TRBV5-1 with TRBJ2-3, with 9 bases aligning to TRBD2. CDR3 protein: CASSFLAGATDTQYF. CDR3 in DNA: TGCGCCAGCAGCTTTTTAGCGGGGGCAACAGATACGCAGTATTTT.